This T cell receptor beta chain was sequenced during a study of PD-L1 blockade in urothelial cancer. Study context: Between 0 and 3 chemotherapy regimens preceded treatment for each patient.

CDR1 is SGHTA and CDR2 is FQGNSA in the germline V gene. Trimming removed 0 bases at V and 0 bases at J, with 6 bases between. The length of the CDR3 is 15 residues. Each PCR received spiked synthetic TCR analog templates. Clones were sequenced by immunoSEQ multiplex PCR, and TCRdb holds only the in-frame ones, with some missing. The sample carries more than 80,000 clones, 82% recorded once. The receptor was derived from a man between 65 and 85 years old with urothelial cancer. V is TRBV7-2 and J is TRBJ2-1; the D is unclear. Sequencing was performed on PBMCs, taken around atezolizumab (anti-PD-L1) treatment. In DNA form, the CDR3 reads TGTGCCAGCAGCTTAGCCCCTAGCTCCTACAATGAGCAGTTCTTC. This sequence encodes CASSLAPSSYNEQFF.